The 2 T cell receptor beta chains below all came from one sample that was sequenced in a study of spatial heterogeneity in lung cancer (dated by TCRdb to the late 2010s). The library came from 5' RACE. Instrument on record: NextSeq 500. TCRdb reworked the public reads: Q25 trimming with fastp, MiXCR clone assembly, productive beta chains retained. Every CDR3 protein is listed once, alongside the most common genes and DNA of its rows. The sample yields some 83,000 distinct CDR3 sequences; approximately 20% were counted once. Around 6.6% of the sample is in the top ten clones. What this sample's time point label stands for: sample taken at primary tumor resection. TCR sequencing used whole RNA extracted from tumor and nontumor lung tissue, or from cryopreserved PBMC samples, without cell sorting. This specimen was PBMCs, taken at surgery. The origin of the receptors is a male donor with early-stage non-small cell lung cancer.

This clonotype was counted once. At one boundary the junction diverges from the germline segment, which might be a read error. CDR3 sequence (DNA): TGCAGTGCTAGAGATAAGTACGGGGACACTGAAGCCTTCTTT. It yields the protein CSARDKYGDTEAFF. The V gene is TRBV20-1, the J gene TRBJ1-1; the D gene is possibly TRBD1 (6 bases). Per the germline V gene, CDR1 is DFQATT and CDR2 is SNEGSKA (reference sequence). The CDR3 is made up of 14 amino acids.

This clonotype occurred many times. V is TRBV2 and J is TRBJ2-7; 7 nucleotides agree with TRBD2. V gave up 6 bases and J gave up 1 base; unmatched junction bases: 9. Looked up from germline, CDR1 is SNHLY and CDR2 is FYNNEI. The CDR3 has 15 amino acids. The CDR3 region is CASRAQTSRSYEQYF. In DNA, the CDR3 is TGTGCCAGCAGAGCCCAGACTAGCAGGTCCTACGAGCAGTACTTC.